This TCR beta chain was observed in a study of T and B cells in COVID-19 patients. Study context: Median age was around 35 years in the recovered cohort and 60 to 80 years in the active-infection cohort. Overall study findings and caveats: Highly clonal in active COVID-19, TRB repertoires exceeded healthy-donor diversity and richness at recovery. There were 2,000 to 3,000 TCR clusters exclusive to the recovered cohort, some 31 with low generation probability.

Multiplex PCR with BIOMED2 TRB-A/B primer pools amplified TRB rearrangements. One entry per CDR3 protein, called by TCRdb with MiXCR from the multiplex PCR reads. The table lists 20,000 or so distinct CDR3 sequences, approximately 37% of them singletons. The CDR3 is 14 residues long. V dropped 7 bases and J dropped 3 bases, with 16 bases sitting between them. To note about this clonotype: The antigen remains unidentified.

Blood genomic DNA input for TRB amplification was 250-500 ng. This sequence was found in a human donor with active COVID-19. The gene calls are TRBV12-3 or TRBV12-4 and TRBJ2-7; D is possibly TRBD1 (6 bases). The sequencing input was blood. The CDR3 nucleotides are TGTGCCAGCAACCCGACAGGAGAGTTCTACGAGCAGTACTTC. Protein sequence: CASNPTGEFYEQYF.